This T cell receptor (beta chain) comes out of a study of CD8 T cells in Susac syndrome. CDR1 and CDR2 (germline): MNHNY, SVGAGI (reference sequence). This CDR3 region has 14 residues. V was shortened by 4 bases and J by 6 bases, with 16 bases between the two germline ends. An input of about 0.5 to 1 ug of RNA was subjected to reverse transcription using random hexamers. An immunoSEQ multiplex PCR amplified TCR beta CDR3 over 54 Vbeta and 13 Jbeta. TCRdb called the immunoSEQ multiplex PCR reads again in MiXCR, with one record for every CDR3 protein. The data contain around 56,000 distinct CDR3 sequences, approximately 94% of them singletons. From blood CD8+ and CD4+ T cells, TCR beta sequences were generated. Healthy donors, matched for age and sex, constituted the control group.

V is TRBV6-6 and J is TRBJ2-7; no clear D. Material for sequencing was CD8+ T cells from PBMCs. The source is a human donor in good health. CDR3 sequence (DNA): TGTGCCAGCAGTTTCGCAGAAGGGCCGGGCGAGCAGTACTTC. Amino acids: CASSFAEGPGEQYF.